The 10 T cell receptor beta chains below all came from one sample that was sequenced in a study of blood T cell repertoires in COVID-19. Generated by immunoSEQ multiplex PCR, the TCRdb table keeps only in-frame clones and is missing some. The table shows more than 95,000 clones, with 90% to 95% occurring only once. The sample taken for sequencing was peripheral blood. These receptors were taken from a human donor in a cohort sampled during active COVID-19.

V gene TRBV27 combines with J gene TRBJ2-3, with 7 bases that match TRBD1. The CDR3 contains 15 residues. Germline CDR1 reads MNHEY; CDR2 reads SMNVEV (reference sequence). Trimming at V came to 5 bases and at J to 2 bases, leaving 7 bases not matched to a gene. CDR3 nucleotide sequence: TGTGCCAGCAGTACCGGGACAGTAACCACAGATACGCAGTATTTT. As protein: CASSTGTVTTDTQYF.

The chain combines TRBV27 with TRBJ2-7, with a tentative D call TRBD1 (5 bases). Germline lookup yields CDR1 MNHEY and CDR2 SMNVEV (reference sequence). Trimming removed 8 bases at V and 1 base at J, with 18 bases between. CDR3 size: 15 residues. CDR3 loop: CASRRTGFLSYEQYF. For the CDR3, the DNA is TGTGCCAGCCGACGAACAGGTTTTCTTTCCTACGAGCAGTACTTC.

This chain uses TRBV6-5 with TRBJ2-3; no reliable D call. This CDR3 has 11 residues. Looked up from germline, CDR1 is MNHEY and CDR2 is SVGAGI. Trimming left V 6 bases short and J 12 bases short, with 13 bases between. In DNA form, the CDR3 reads TGTGCCAGCAGGAGCCATCCAAGCCAGTATTTT. It is translated as CASRSHPSQYF.

This chain joins TRBV24-1 and TRBJ2-5; TRBD1 aligns across 7 bases. The CDR3 totals 15 residues. Germline loops: CDR1 KGHDR, CDR2 SFDVKD. V shed 2 bases and J 4 bases; nucleotides not matched to a gene: 6. CDR3 coding DNA: TGTGCCACCAGTGATTCGAGGGGGCGCGGAGAGACCCAGTACTTC. Its translation is CATSDSRGRGETQYF.

The chain has TRBV29-1 and TRBJ2-2; TRBD2 matches 9 bases. This CDR3 has 15 amino acids. With V trimmed by 2 bases and J by 0 bases, 1 base remained unmatched. CDR1 and CDR2 from the germline V gene are SQVTM and ANQGSEA. CDR3 amino acids: CSVELAGSNTGELFF. The DNA of the CDR3 is TGCAGCGTTGAACTAGCGGGGTCGAACACCGGGGAGCTGTTTTTT.

This chain uses TRBV7-2 with TRBJ1-1, with 7 bases lining up with TRBD1. The J segment lost 5 bases and the V segment lost 3 bases, leaving 6 bases of the junction unmatched. Per the germline V gene, CDR1 is SGHTA and CDR2 is FQGNSA. CDR3 size: 14 residues. The CDR3 DNA follows: TGTGCCAGCAGCTTTAGGGGGCTGGGGACTGAAGCTTTCTTT. This sequence encodes CASSFRGLGTEAFF. The full variable domain, rest sourced from reference TRBV7-2 and TRBJ1-1, is GAGVSQSPSNKVTEKGKDVELRCDPISGHTALYWYRQSLGQGLEFLIYFQGNSAPDKSGLPSDRFSAERTGGSVSTLTIQRTQQEDSAVYLCASSFRGLGTEAFFGQGTRLTVV.

The V call is TRBV4-3, the J call TRBJ2-4, with 7 bases fitting TRBD1. The germline V gene encodes CDR1 LGHNA and CDR2 YSLEER. J lost 9 bases, V lost 0 bases, and 5 bases had no gene match. This CDR3 has 14 residues. CDR3 amino acids: CASSQERQGVIQYF. CDR3 sequence (DNA): TGCGCCAGCAGCCAAGAGCGCCAGGGGGTCATTCAGTACTTC.

This clone was counted once. V gene TRBV3-1 (or the pseudogene TRBV3-2) combines with J gene TRBJ1-5, with D perhaps TRBD1 (6 bases). The V and J ends lost 6 bases and 6 bases respectively, with 12 bases between them. CDR3 length equals 13 residues. Germline CDR1 is LGHDT and CDR2 is YNNKEL (reference sequence). The CDR3 spells CASRGGAGQPQHF. CDR3 DNA sequence: TGTGCCAGCAGAGGGGGGGCAGGTCAGCCCCAGCATTTT.

The chain carries TRBV15 and TRBJ1-2; D uncertain. The CDR3 totals 16 residues. V was pared by 1 base and J by 7 bases, with 19 bases between. Germline V gene lookup returns CDR1 LNHNV and CDR2 YYDKDF (reference sequence). The CDR3 nucleotides read TGTGCCACCAGCAGAGGCCTACCCCGAGGTGGTTCTGGCTACACCTTC. This codes for CATSRGLPRGGSGYTF.

This rearrangement joins TRBV4-1 to TRBJ2-3; D remains unclear. V was clipped by 4 bases and J by 4 bases, with 6 bases between them. Per germline, CDR1 MGHRA and CDR2 YSYEKL. There are 12 residues in the CDR3. For the CDR3, the DNA is TGCGCCAGCAGCCCGCTATCAGATACGCAGTATTTT. Its translation: CASSPLSDTQYF.